This record concerns one T cell receptor (beta chain) sequence. Up to 2 weeks before entering the study, exposed participants had met a COVID-19 case. This sample is drawn from a study of blood T cell repertoires in COVID-19. About the study: Whether acute or convalescent, the COVID-19 samples came from the United States, Italy and Spain.

Original methodology: The authors estimated nucleated cell counts from reference gene primer amplification. The method was immunoSEQ multiplex PCR; TCRdb's version includes in-frame clones alone and lacks a portion of them. V and J calls and clone size are as listed in that table; D and trimming were resolved from the DNA. The sample has almost 350,000 clones; more than 70% are singletons. The sample taken for sequencing was PBMCs or T cells enriched from blood (not recorded which). This TCR derives from a woman aged 30 to 39 who had been exposed to COVID-19.

The CDR3 loop reads CASFDREDHGYTF. The DNA for the CDR3 is TGTGCCAGCTTCGACAGGGAAGATCATGGCTACACCTTC. The chain carries TRBV28 and TRBJ1-2, with 7 bases fitting TRBD1. The trim removed 8 bases at V and 6 bases at J, leaving 9 bases unmatched. CDR3 size: 13 residues. Per the germline V gene, CDR1 is MDHEN and CDR2 is SYDVKM.